This is a list of T cell receptor beta chains from one sample in a study of blood T cell repertoires in COVID-19. Sequencing was performed with immunoSEQ multiplex PCR; in TCRdb, only in-frame clones are kept and a portion is missing. Of about 220,000 clones in the sample, roughly nine tenths were seen once. The material sequenced was PBMCs or T cells enriched from blood (not recorded which). All receptors derive from a woman between 18 and 29 years old in a cohort exposed to, infected with or recovered from COVID-19 (not recorded which). The CDR3 runs from the conserved cysteine through the conserved F or W. D genes are given only for firm matches. Part of the rows lack a size; the others show once, few, many or a class for expanded clones.

v_gene	d_gene	j_gene	abundance	CDR3nt	CDR3aa
TRBV5-6	TRBD1	TRBJ2-7	NA	TGTGCCAGCAGCTCCTGGCCGGGACAGGGCACCTACGAGCAGTACTTC	CASSSWPGQGTYEQYF
TRBV19	NA	TRBJ1-4	NA	TGTGCCAGTAGCGGGACAACTGGTGGTGAAAAACTGTTTTTT	CASSGTTGGEKLFF
TRBV28	NA	TRBJ1-1	NA	TGTGCCAGCAGCCCCCCCGGGAGGGGAAAAGCTTTCTTT	CASSPPGRGKAFF
TRBV10-3	NA	TRBJ1-6	NA	TGTGCCATCAGTGGTCGGGGGAATAATTCACCCCTCCACTTT	CAISGRGNNSPLHF
TRBV27	NA	TRBJ1-2	once	TGTGCCAGCAGTTCAGGGATAGCTAACTATGGCTACACCTTC	CASSSGIANYGYTF
TRBV29-1	NA	TRBJ2-1	NA	TGCAGCGTTGATGACTACTACAATGAGCAGTTCTTC	CSVDDYYNEQFF
TRBV24-1	NA	TRBJ2-7	NA	TGTGCCACCAGTGACACGGACGAGCAGTACTTC	CATSDTDEQYF
TRBV18	TRBD1	TRBJ2-7	NA	TGTGCCAGCTCACCTGGACAGGGGAGTGCCTACGAGCAGTACTTC	CASSPGQGSAYEQYF
TRBV10-3	NA	TRBJ1-5	NA	TGTGCCATCAGTGCGGGGGAGCAGCCCCAGCATTTT	CAISAGEQPQHF
TRBV3-1/TRBV3-2	NA	TRBJ2-3	NA	TGTGCCAGCAGCCAACTAGCGACGGGCACAGATACGCAGTATTTT	CASSQLATGTDTQYF
TRBV19	TRBD1	TRBJ1-5	NA	TGTGCCAGTAGTACGCGGGACAGGGGCCAGCATTTT	CASSTRDRGQHF
TRBV10-2	NA	TRBJ1-1	once	TGCGCCAGCAGTGTAGGGGCGAACACTGAAGCTTTCTTT	CASSVGANTEAFF
TRBV7-3	NA	TRBJ2-3	NA	TGTGCCAGCAGCCCAAGACAGCACACAGATACGCAGTATTTT	CASSPRQHTDTQYF
TRBV7-2	NA	TRBJ2-1	NA	TGTGCCAGCAGCTTAGAACAAACTAGCAATGAGCAGTTCTTC	CASSLEQTSNEQFF
TRBV7-9	TRBD1	TRBJ1-1	NA	TGTGCCAGCAGCCTGACTACAGGGGGCGGGGGAGGCACTGAAGCTTTCTTT	CASSLTTGGGGGTEAFF
TRBV9	TRBD1	TRBJ2-2	NA	TGTGCCACAGGGACAGGGGGCGCAGGAGGGACCGGGGAGCTGTTTTTT	CATGTGGAGGTGELFF
TRBV11-3	TRBD1	TRBJ2-1	once	TGTGCCAGCAGCTCAGGGCGGACAGGGGTCTACAATGAGCAGTTCTTC	CASSSGRTGVYNEQFF
TRBV29-1	NA	TRBJ2-3	NA	TGCAGCGTTACCGGGACTACAGATACGCAGTATTTT	CSVTGTTDTQYF
TRBV5-1	NA	TRBJ1-1	many	TGCGCCAGCAGCTTGCGCCCGGGGAACACTGAAGCTTTCTTT	CASSLRPGNTEAFF
TRBV2	TRBD1	TRBJ1-5	once	TGTGCCAGCAGAGGGACAGGTGAGGGTCAGCCCCAGCATTTT	CASRGTGEGQPQHF
TRBV3-1/TRBV3-2	NA	TRBJ1-6	NA	TGTGCCAGCAGCCAAGGACAGGAAAATTCACCCCTCCACTTT	CASSQGQENSPLHF
TRBV5-4	NA	TRBJ2-5	NA	TGTGCCAGCAACCCACACTTGGGGGGACAAGAGACCCAGTACTTC	CASNPHLGGQETQYF
TRBV10-3	TRBD2	TRBJ2-5	once	TGTGCCATCAGTGGGGGACTAGGGGCGGCCCAGTACTTC	CAISGGLGAAQYF
TRBV30	NA	TRBJ1-1	once	TGTGCCTGGGATGCGGGATTCATGAACACTGAAGCTTTCTTT	CAWDAGFMNTEAFF
TRBV12-3/TRBV12-4	TRBD1	TRBJ1-2	NA	TGTGCCAGCAGTTTTCAGGGGGACGGCTACACCTTC	CASSFQGDGYTF
TRBV5-1	NA	TRBJ2-2	NA	TGCGCCAGCAGCTTGAACGCAGGGAACACCGGGGAGCTGTTTTTT	CASSLNAGNTGELFF
TRBV10-3	NA	TRBJ2-6	few	TGTGCCATCAGTGAGCCCCGGGACAAACAGGGAGAGTCTACTGGGGCCAACGTCCTGACTTTC	CAISEPRDKQGESTGANVLTF
TRBV6-5	NA	TRBJ1-5	NA	TGTGCCAGCGCGGGGAATCAGCCCCAGCATTTT	CASAGNQPQHF
TRBV6-4	NA	TRBJ1-2	once	TGTGCCAGCAGTGACTCGAGCCAGGGCAAAGATGGCTACACCTTC	CASSDSSQGKDGYTF
TRBV10-3	TRBD1	TRBJ1-3	NA	TGTGCCATCAGTGGCCAGACAGGGGTTGGAAACACCATATATTTT	CAISGQTGVGNTIYF
TRBV7-3	TRBD2	TRBJ2-1	NA	TGTGCCAGCAGCTTAACAGGCGGGACTAGCGGGAGCGATGAGCAGTTCTTC	CASSLTGGTSGSDEQFF
TRBV15	TRBD2	TRBJ2-1	NA	TGTGCCACCAGCACCGGGACTAGCGAATACAATGAGCAGTTCTTC	CATSTGTSEYNEQFF
TRBV1	NA	TRBJ2-4	NA	TGCACCAGCAGCCAATTCCACAGGGATACCAAAAACATTCAGTACTTC	CTSSQFHRDTKNIQYF
TRBV5-6	NA	TRBJ1-1	NA	TGTGCCAGCAGCTTGGGAGGGTGGGGGAACACTGAAGCTTTCTTT	CASSLGGWGNTEAFF
TRBV7-9	NA	TRBJ1-1	NA	TGTGCCAGCAGCTTTGTTGGAGCCGACGGCATGAACACTGAAGCTTTCTTT	CASSFVGADGMNTEAFF
TRBV28	NA	TRBJ1-1	NA	TGTGCCAGCAGTTCAGGGGCTGGGAACACTGAAGCTTTCTTT	CASSSGAGNTEAFF
TRBV6-2/TRBV6-3	NA	TRBJ1-5	once	TGTGCCAGCAGTTACTTTGGGGCTGGTCAGCCCCAGCATTTT	CASSYFGAGQPQHF
TRBV2	TRBD1	TRBJ2-7	NA	TGTGCCAGCGGTACAGGGGTATTTTACGAGCAGTACTTC	CASGTGVFYEQYF
TRBV9	NA	TRBJ1-1	NA	TGTGCCAGCAGCTTAACCGGGGGGCCGAACACTGAAGCTTTCTTT	CASSLTGGPNTEAFF
TRBV7-9	NA	TRBJ1-4	many	TGTGCCAGCAGCCCTCGGACAGAAAAACTGTTTTTT	CASSPRTEKLFF
TRBV24-1	TRBD1	TRBJ1-5	NA	TGTGCCACCAGTGGGGGAACAGGGGGCGCCGACCAGCCCCAGCATTTT	CATSGGTGGADQPQHF
TRBV7-2	NA	TRBJ2-7	NA	TGTGCCAGCAGCTATATGGGCTACTCCTACGAGCAGTACTTC	CASSYMGYSYEQYF
TRBV10-1	NA	TRBJ2-3	NA	TGCGCCAGCAGCGTCAACAAATATAGCACAGATACGCAGTATTTT	CASSVNKYSTDTQYF
TRBV19	NA	TRBJ1-2	NA	TGTGCCAGTAGTAGCGGACAGACGCCTAACTATGGCTACACCTTC	CASSSGQTPNYGYTF
TRBV7-8	NA	TRBJ1-5	NA	TGTGCCAGCAGCTTAGTAGGAGCCTATAGCAATCAGCCCCAGCATTTT	CASSLVGAYSNQPQHF
TRBV7-3	NA	TRBJ2-7	NA	TGTGCCAGCAGCTCAACCGTCCGGGACAACGCGCAGTACTTC	CASSSTVRDNAQYF
TRBV6-5	NA	TRBJ1-5	NA	TGTGCCAGCAACGAGAATCAGCCCCAGCATTTT	CASNENQPQHF
TRBV30	NA	TRBJ1-2	NA	TGTGCCTGGAACAGGCTCTATGGCTACACCTTC	CAWNRLYGYTF
TRBV5-1	TRBD2	TRBJ2-3	NA	TGCGCCAGCAGCCGGACTAGCGGGGTGGGCACAGATACGCAGTATTTT	CASSRTSGVGTDTQYF
TRBV27	NA	TRBJ2-7	NA	TGTGCCAGTTCGGGAGAGGGTCCCTACGAGCAGTACTTC	CASSGEGPYEQYF
TRBV27	TRBD1	TRBJ1-5	few	TGTGCCAGCTGGGGAGGAACCGGGACAGGGGTAGGACAGCCCCAGCATTTT	CASWGGTGTGVGQPQHF
TRBV30	NA	TRBJ1-1	NA	TGTGCCTGGAGTGTACTCCAGCAACTAGTGAACACTGAAGCTTTCTTT	CAWSVLQQLVNTEAFF
TRBV5-1	TRBD1	TRBJ1-1	NA	TGCGCCAGCAGCTTGGAACGTCCGGGACAGGGGAACACTGAAGCTTTCTTT	CASSLERPGQGNTEAFF
TRBV3-1/TRBV3-2	TRBD1	TRBJ1-1	NA	TGTGCCAGCCGGGACAGGGCGAACACTGAAGCTTTCTTT	CASRDRANTEAFF
TRBV6-5	TRBD1	TRBJ2-1	NA	TGTGCCAGCAGTTACTCGAGACAGGGGGGGCATGAGCAGTTCTTC	CASSYSRQGGHEQFF
TRBV7-3	NA	TRBJ1-3	NA	TGTGCCAGCAGCTTAACATGTTTCTACGTATATTTT	CASSLTCFYVYF
TRBV25-1	NA	TRBJ1-2	NA	TGTGCCAGCAGTGAACGAGGTTATGGCTACACCTTC	CASSERGYGYTF